Presented here are 19 T cell receptor beta chains from one specimen sequenced in a study of human T cells and chemical hapten exposure. TCRdb analysed the RACE reads with MiXCR anew, one entry per CDR3 protein. The table lists about 82,000 distinct CDR3 sequences, about an eighth of them singletons. Regarding time point: patch test 3, about 24 weeks after DPC sensitization. Indicated treatment: therapeutic diphenylcyclopropenone sensitization with weekly scalp DPC. The sample was whole blood, taken in connection with sensitization to the hapten diphenylcyclopropenone (DPC). The receptors were gathered from a woman between 50 and 59 years old with alopecia areata. Some clones in this sample may be carry-over from other donors' samples.

The sample holds many counts of this clonotype. The V call is TRBV19, the J call TRBJ1-5; 7 nucleotides agree with TRBD1. Germline CDR1 and CDR2: LNHDA and SQIVND (reference sequence). The CDR3 loop spans 15 amino acids. The trim removed 7 bases at V and 4 bases at J, leaving 10 bases unmatched. The CDR3 nucleotides are TGTGCCAGTAACGGAGGGGGCAACCGAAATCAGCCCCAGCATTTT. Encoded protein: CASNGGGNRNQPQHF.

This clonotype was seen a few times. The chain carries TRBV2 and TRBJ2-2; D may be TRBD1 (6 bases). V was shortened by 6 bases and J by 1 base, with 9 bases between the two germline ends. Germline CDR1 and CDR2: SNHLY and FYNNEI. The CDR3 is 14 residues long. CDR3 sequence reads: CASRTGQNTGELFF. CDR3 nucleotide sequence: TGTGCCAGCAGGACGGGACAGAACACCGGGGAGCTGTTTTTT.

This clonotype came up a few times. The chain combines TRBV6-5 with TRBJ2-3; D may correspond to TRBD1 or TRBD2 (5 bases each). Germline V gene lookup returns CDR1 MNHEY and CDR2 SVGAGI. V was clipped by 6 bases and J by 2 bases, with 15 bases between them. The length of the CDR3 is 15 residues. The CDR3 DNA reads TGTGCCAGCAGCATACTAGGGGAGACCACAGATACGCAGTATTTT. The encoded protein is CASSILGETTDTQYF.

This clonotype was recorded many times. The chain links TRBV12-3 or TRBV12-4 to TRBJ2-3; the match to TRBD2 covers 12 bases. V trimming: 8 bases; J trimming: 4 bases; junction bases outside the gene matches: 13. The CDR3 totals 17 residues. The CDR3 bases are TGTGCCAGCCTTATTCCCCTAGCGGGAGGGCGGGCAGATACGCAGTATTTT. Protein product: CASLIPLAGGRADTQYF.

V usage is TRBV24-1 and J usage is TRBJ2-1; 12 bases map to TRBD2. The CDR3 sequence is 15 residues long. Per the germline V gene, CDR1 is KGHDR and CDR2 is SFDVKD. Trimming took 1 base from V and 10 from J; bases not matched to a gene: 4. The CDR3 spells CATSDLRTSGNEQFF. CDR3 bases: TGTGCCACCAGTGATTTAAGGACTAGCGGGAACGAGCAGTTCTTC.

A few counts support this clonotype. The V gene is TRBV6-1, the J gene TRBJ2-1; D is uncertain. There are 15 residues in the CDR3. The V end lost 6 bases, the J end lost 6 bases, and 18 bases lay between the germline ends. Germline V gene sequence: CDR1 MNHNS, CDR2 SASEGT. CDR3 coding DNA: TGTGCCAGCAGCCTACCGGGTCCTATACTCAATGAGCAGTTCTTC. Encoded protein: CASSLPGPILNEQFF.

This clonotype occurred many times. The genes are TRBV12-3 or TRBV12-4 and TRBJ1-5; a possible D gene is TRBD1 (5 bases). Trimming cost V 7 bases and J 6 bases, with 13 bases left between them. CDR3 length equals 13 residues. CDR3 sequence reads: CASMTTGGQPQHF. The CDR3 DNA is TGTGCCAGCATGACGACCGGGGGTCAGCCCCAGCATTTT.

This clonotype was detected only a few times. The rearrangement joins TRBV5-4 to TRBJ2-7, with 7 nucleotides matching TRBD2. There are 16 residues in the CDR3. Unmatched junction bases numbered 10, after V lost 4 bases and J lost 0 bases. The germline V gene has CDR1 SGHNT and CDR2 YYREEE (reference sequence). The chain's CDR3 is CASSASWRGSSYEQYF. For the CDR3, the DNA is TGTGCCAGCAGCGCGTCCTGGCGGGGGAGCTCCTACGAGCAGTACTTC.

V usage is TRBV12-3 or TRBV12-4 and J usage is TRBJ1-3; possibly TRBD1 for D (6 bases). The CDR3 loop spans 16 amino acids. The V end was cut by 4 bases, the J end by 5 bases, with 18 bases between. The CDR3 DNA reads as TGTGCCAGCAGTTCCCGTCCGGGGGGCGCGAGAAACACCATATATTTT. Its protein product is CASSSRPGGARNTIYF.

Many counts were recorded for this clonotype. The chain recombines TRBV12-3 or TRBV12-4 with TRBJ1-6; D uncertain. The CDR3 has 15 residues. The ends were cut back, 3 bases at V and 7 bases at J, with 13 bases in the middle. CDR3 amino acids: CASSFAGRVNSPLHF. The CDR3 DNA is TGTGCCAGCAGTTTCGCAGGACGCGTGAATTCACCCCTCCACTTT.

V is TRBV20-1 and J is TRBJ2-7; 13 bases fit TRBD2. Germline V gene sequence: CDR1 DFQATT, CDR2 SNEGSKA (reference sequence). The CDR3 totals 13 residues. Losses at the gene ends were 5 bases for V and 4 bases for J; bases not matched to a gene: 2. The CDR3 DNA sequence: TGCAGTGCTTTGGGACTAGCGGGGTACGAGCAGTACTTC. Residues: CSALGLAGYEQYF.

This clonotype was counted many times. The chain recombines TRBV20-1 with TRBJ2-1, with 10 bases that match TRBD2. The V and J ends lost 5 bases and 5 bases, in that order; junction bases with no gene match: 12. Germline V gene sequence: CDR1 DFQATT, CDR2 SNEGSKA (reference sequence). There are 16 residues in the CDR3. CDR3 nucleotide sequence: TGCAGTGCTGGGAGGAGGGCTAGCGGGAGACACAATGAGCAGTTCTTC. Translated: CSAGRRASGRHNEQFF.

The table lists this clonotype with many counts. The J gene is TRBJ2-3, the V gene TRBV10-2; the D is unclear. The CDR3 spans 11 residues. CDR1 and CDR2 (germline): WSHSY, SAAADI. V dropped 7 bases and J dropped 2 bases, with 4 bases sitting between them. The CDR3 loop is CASKITDTQYF. The CDR3 bases are TGCGCCAGCAAAATCACAGATACGCAGTATTTT.

Ten or more counts support this clonotype. The rearrangement uses TRBV29-1 and TRBJ2-3; no definite D call. The germline CDR1 and CDR2 sequences are SQVTM and ANQGSEA. V was cut by 3 bases and J by 5 bases, with 9 bases left in between. The CDR3 contains 12 residues. The CDR3 loop reads CSVDRLQDTQYF. The CDR3 region has the DNA TGCAGCGTTGATCGCCTCCAAGATACGCAGTATTTT.

This clonotype appeared many times. The chain has TRBV5-4 and TRBJ2-1, with no clear D. The V end lost 4 bases, the J end lost 7 bases, and 9 bases lay between the germline ends. The CDR3 length is 12 residues. Germline V lookup: CDR1 SGHNT, CDR2 YYREEE (reference sequence). Here the CDR3 DNA reads TGTGCCAGCAGCCAAGACCGGAATGAGCAGTTCTTC. Translation: CASSQDRNEQFF.

The chain is built from TRBV4-1 and TRBJ2-1; 7 nucleotides agree with TRBD1. J gave up 4 bases and V 1 base, and 7 bases lay outside the gene matches. CDR3 length: 16 amino acids. Germline loops: CDR1 MGHRA, CDR2 YSYEKL. Here the CDR3 reads CASSQGDRFPYNEQFF. CDR3 in DNA: TGCGCCAGCAGCCAAGGGGACAGATTTCCGTACAATGAGCAGTTCTTC.

This clonotype came up many times. The V and J genes are TRBV4-1 and TRBJ2-7; D not resolved. This CDR3 contains 14 residues. The V gene's germline CDR1 is MGHRA and CDR2 YSYEKL. The ends were cut back, 7 bases at V and 7 bases at J, with 20 bases in the middle. Here the CDR3 DNA reads TGCGCCAGCAAACCTTCGCCCACCCACACGGAGCAGTACTTC. Translated: CASKPSPTHTEQYF.

This clonotype was detected a few times. J is TRBJ1-2 and V is TRBV20-1; D is unclear. The CDR3 extends over 13 amino acids. Germline V gene sequence: CDR1 DFQATT, CDR2 SNEGSKA (reference sequence). Trimming removed 1 base at V and 0 bases at J, with 6 bases between. The CDR3 region has the DNA TGCAGTGCTAGAGGAAGAACTAACTATGGCTACACCTTC. The encoded protein is CSARGRTNYGYTF.

This clonotype is termed medium-sized. The junction does not match germline at one end; this may be a read error. CDR3 loop: CASSFTDTQYF. In DNA, the CDR3 is TGTGCCAGCAGCTTCACAGATACGCAGTATTTT. This chain uses TRBV5-1 with TRBJ2-3, with D unclear. This CDR3 has 11 residues. Germline-derived CDR1 and CDR2 are SGHRS and YFSETQ.